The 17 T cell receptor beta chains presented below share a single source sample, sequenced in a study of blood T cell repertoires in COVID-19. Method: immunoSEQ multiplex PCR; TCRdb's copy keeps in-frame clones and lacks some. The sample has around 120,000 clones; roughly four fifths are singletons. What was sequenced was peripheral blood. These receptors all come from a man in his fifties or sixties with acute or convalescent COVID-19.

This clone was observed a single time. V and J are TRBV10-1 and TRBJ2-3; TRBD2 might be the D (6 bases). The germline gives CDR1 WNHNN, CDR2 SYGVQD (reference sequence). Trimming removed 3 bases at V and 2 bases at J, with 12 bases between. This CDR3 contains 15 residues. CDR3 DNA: TGCGCCAGCAGTGACGGGGGACCATCCACAGATACGCAGTATTTT. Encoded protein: CASSDGGPSTDTQYF.

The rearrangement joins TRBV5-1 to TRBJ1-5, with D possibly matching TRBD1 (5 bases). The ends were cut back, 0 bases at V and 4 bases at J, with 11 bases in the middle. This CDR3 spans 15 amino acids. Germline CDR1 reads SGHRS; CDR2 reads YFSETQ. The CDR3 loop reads CASSLVAGTNQPQHF. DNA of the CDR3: TGCGCCAGCAGCTTGGTTGCAGGGACTAATCAGCCCCAGCATTTT.

The CDR3 DNA sequence: TGCGCCAGCAGCCAACGGACAGTCATGCCACCCCTCCACTTT. Its translation: CASSQRTVMPPLHF. The rearrangement joins TRBV4-1 to TRBJ1-6, with D possibly matching TRBD1 (6 bases). V shed 2 bases and J shed 11 bases, with 13 bases lying between them. CDR3 length equals 14 residues. Per the germline V gene, CDR1 is MGHRA and CDR2 is YSYEKL.

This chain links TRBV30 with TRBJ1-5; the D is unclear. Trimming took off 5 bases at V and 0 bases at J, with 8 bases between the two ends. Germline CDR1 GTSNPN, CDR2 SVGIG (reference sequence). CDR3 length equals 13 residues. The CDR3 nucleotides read TGTGCCTGGGCTATGAGTAGCAATCAGCCCCAGCATTTT. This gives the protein CAWAMSSNQPQHF.

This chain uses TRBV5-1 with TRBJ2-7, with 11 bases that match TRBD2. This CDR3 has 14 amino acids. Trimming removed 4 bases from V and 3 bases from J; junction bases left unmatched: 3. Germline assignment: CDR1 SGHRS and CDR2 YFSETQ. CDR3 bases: TGCGCCAGCAGCATGACTAGCGGGAACTACGAGCAGTACTTC. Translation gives CASSMTSGNYEQYF.

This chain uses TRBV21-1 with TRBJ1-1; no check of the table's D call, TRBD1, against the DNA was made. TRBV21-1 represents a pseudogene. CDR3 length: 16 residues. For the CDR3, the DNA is TGTGCCAGCATCGTAACGGACAGGGAGGATAACACTGAAGCTTTCTTT. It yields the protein CASIVTDREDNTEAFF.

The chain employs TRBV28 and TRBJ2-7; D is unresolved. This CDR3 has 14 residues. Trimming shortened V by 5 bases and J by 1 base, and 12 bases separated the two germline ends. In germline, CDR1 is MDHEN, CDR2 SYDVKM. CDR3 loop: CASSPPRVSYEQYF. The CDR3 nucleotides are TGTGCCAGCAGTCCGCCCCGGGTGTCCTACGAGCAGTACTTC.

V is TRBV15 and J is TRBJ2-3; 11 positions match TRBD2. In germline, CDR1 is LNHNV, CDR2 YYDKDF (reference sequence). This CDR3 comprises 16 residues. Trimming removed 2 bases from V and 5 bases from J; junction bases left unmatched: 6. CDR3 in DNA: TGTGCCACCAGCAGACTAGCGGGGGGAAATCAAGATACGCAGTATTTT. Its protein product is CATSRLAGGNQDTQYF.

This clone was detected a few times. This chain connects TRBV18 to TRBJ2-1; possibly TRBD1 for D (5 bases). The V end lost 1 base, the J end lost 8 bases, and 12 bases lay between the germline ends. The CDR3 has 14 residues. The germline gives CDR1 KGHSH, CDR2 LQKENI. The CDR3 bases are TGTGCCAGCTCACCACAAGACAGTAACTATGAGCAGTTCTTC. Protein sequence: CASSPQDSNYEQFF.

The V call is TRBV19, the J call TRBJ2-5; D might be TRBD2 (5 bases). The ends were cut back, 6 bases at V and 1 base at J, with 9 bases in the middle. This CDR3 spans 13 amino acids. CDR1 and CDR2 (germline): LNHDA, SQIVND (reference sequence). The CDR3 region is CASRRDIQETQYF. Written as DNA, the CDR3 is TGTGCCAGTAGACGGGATATCCAAGAGACCCAGTACTTC.

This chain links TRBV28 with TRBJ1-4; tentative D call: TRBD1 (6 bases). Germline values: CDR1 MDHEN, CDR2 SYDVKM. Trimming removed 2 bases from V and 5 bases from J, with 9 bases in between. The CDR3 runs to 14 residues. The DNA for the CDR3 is TGTGCCAGCAGTTTAGAGGGGGGGAATGAAAAACTGTTTTTT. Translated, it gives CASSLEGGNEKLFF. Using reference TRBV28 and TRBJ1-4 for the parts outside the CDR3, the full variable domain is DVKVTQSSRYLVKRTGEKVFLECVQDMDHENMFWYRQDPGLGLRLIYFSYDVKMKEKGDIPEGYSVSREKKERFSLILESASTNQTSMYLCASSLEGGNEKLFFGSGTQLSVL.

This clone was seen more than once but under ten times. The CDR3 sequence: CASSQERGSNQPQHF. The CDR3 DNA reads TGTGCCAGCAGCCAAGAACGTGGCAGCAATCAGCCCCAGCATTTT. The chain employs TRBV4-2 and TRBJ1-5; D unclear. Per the germline V gene, CDR1 is LGHNA and CDR2 is YNFKEQ. The CDR3 consists of 15 residues. Trimming pared 0 bases from V and 1 base from J, leaving 7 bases between.

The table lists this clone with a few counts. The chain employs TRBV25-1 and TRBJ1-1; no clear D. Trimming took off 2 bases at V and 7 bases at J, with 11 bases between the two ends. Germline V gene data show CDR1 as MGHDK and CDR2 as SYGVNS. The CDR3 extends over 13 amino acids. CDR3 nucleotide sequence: TGTGCCAGCAGTGAACCTAACAGCCTTGAAGCTTTCTTT. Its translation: CASSEPNSLEAFF.

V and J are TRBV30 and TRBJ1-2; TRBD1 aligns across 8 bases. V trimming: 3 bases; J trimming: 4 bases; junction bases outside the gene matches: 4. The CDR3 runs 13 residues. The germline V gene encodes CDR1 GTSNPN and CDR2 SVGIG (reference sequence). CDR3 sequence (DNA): TGTGCCTGGAGGAGGGACAGGACCTATGGCTACACCTTC. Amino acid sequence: CAWRRDRTYGYTF.

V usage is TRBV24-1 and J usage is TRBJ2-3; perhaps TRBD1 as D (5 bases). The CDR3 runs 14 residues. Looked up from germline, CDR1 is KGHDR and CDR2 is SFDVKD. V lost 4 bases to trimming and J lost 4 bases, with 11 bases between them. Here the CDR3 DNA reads TGTGCCACCAGTGAGCACAGGCCCCCAGATACGCAGTATTTT. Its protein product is CATSEHRPPDTQYF.

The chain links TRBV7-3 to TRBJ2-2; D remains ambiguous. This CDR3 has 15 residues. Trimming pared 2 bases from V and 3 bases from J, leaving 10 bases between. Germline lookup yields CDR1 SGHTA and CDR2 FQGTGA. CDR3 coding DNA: TGTGCCAGCAGCTTAGGCACACCCGACACCGGGGAGCTGTTTTTT. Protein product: CASSLGTPDTGELFF.

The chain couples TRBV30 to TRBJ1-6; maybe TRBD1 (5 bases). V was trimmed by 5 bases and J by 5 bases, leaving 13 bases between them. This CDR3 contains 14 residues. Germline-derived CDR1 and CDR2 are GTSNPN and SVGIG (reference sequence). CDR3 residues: CAWGTGFDNSPLHF. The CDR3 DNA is TGTGCCTGGGGAACAGGTTTTGATAATTCACCCCTCCACTTT. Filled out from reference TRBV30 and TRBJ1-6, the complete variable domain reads SQTIHQWPATLVQPVGSPLSLECTVEGTSNPNLYWYRQAAGRGLQLLFYSVGIGQISSEVPQNLSASRPQDRQFILSSKKLLLSDSGFYLCAWGTGFDNSPLHFGNGTRLTVT.